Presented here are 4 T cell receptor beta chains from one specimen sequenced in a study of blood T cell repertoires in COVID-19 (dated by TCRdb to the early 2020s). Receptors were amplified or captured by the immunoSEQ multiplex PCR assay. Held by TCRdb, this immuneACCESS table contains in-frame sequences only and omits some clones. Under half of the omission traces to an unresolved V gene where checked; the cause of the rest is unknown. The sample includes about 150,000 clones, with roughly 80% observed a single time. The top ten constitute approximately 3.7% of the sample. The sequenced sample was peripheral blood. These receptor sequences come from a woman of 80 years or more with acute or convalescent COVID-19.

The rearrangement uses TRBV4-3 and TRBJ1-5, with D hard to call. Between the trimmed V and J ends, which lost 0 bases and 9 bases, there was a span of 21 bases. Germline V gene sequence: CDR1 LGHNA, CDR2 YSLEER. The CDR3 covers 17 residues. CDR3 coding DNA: TGCGCCAGCAGCCAAGAATACCGCGGCGGGGTGGGGTTGCCCCAGCATTTT. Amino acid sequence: CASSQEYRGGVGLPQHF.

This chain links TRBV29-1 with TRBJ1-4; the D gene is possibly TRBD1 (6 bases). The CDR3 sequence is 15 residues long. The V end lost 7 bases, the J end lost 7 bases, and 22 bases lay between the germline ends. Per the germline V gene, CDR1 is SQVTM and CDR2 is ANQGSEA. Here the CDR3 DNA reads TGCAGCGCTTCCTACTGGGGGGGGGCTGGTGAAAAACTGTTTTTT. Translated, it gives CSASYWGGAGEKLFF.

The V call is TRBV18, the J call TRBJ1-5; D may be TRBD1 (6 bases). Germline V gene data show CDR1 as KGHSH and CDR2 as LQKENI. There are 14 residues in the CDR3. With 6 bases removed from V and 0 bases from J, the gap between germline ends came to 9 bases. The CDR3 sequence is CASSEQGSNQPQHF. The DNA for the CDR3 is TGTGCCAGCTCGGAACAGGGTAGCAATCAGCCCCAGCATTTT.

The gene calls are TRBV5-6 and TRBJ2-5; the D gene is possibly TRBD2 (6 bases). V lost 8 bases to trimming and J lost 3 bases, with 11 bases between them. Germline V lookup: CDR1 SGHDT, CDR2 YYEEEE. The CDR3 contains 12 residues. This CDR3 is CASSGEKETQYF. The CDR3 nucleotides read TGTGCCAGTTCGGGGGAGAAAGAGACCCAGTACTTC.